The rows below give T cell receptor beta chains drawn from one sample of a study of CD8+ T cells in alopecia areata. Profiled with immunoSEQ multiplex PCR; TCRdb holds only in-frame clones, not every one. Counted here are 150,000 to 200,000 clones, about 47% occurring once; the ten biggest clones make up about 9.5%. The sample was CD8+ T cells sorted from blood, taken at approximately week 51, from a patient treated with tofacitinib. The receptors here all came from a human donor with alopecia areata. The CDR3 runs from the conserved cysteine through the conserved F or W. Each record gives: clone size, V gene, J gene, CDR3 length, D gene, CDR3 protein, CDR3 DNA. The D gene is left open where the match is weak. Rows may omit the clone size; those that give it use once, few, many or a size class.

abundance: NA
v_gene: TRBV7-8
j_gene: TRBJ2-1
len: 15
d_gene: NA
CDR3aa: CASSLVAGFYNEQFF
CDR3nt: TGTGCCAGCAGCTTAGTGGCAGGGTTCTACAATGAGCAGTTCTTC

abundance: NA
v_gene: TRBV2
j_gene: TRBJ2-7
len: 14
d_gene: TRBD1
CDR3aa: CASSRSGTGDEQYF
CDR3nt: TGTGCCAGCAGCCGATCTGGGACAGGGGACGAGCAGTACTTC

abundance: NA
v_gene: TRBV6-1
j_gene: TRBJ2-7
len: 17
d_gene: TRBD1
CDR3aa: CASSESRDRVTRDEQYF
CDR3nt: TGTGCCAGCAGTGAGTCCCGGGACAGGGTAACGAGGGACGAGCAGTACTTC

abundance: once
v_gene: TRBV6-1
j_gene: TRBJ1-1
len: 16
d_gene: NA
CDR3aa: CASSEAGRSWNTEAFF
CDR3nt: TGTGCCAGCAGTGAAGCAGGCAGAAGCTGGAACACTGAAGCTTTCTTT

abundance: NA
v_gene: TRBV7-3
j_gene: TRBJ2-5
len: 14
d_gene: NA
CDR3aa: CASSLTGGQETQYF
CDR3nt: TGTGCCAGCAGCTTAACAGGGGGCCAAGAGACCCAGTACTTC

abundance: few
v_gene: TRBV7-9
j_gene: TRBJ2-7
len: 11
d_gene: NA
CDR3aa: CASSFSDEQYF
CDR3nt: TGTGCCAGCAGCTTTTCGGACGAGCAGTACTTC

abundance: once
v_gene: TRBV27
j_gene: TRBJ2-7
len: 13
d_gene: NA
CDR3aa: CASSATGFDEQYF
CDR3nt: TGTGCCAGCAGTGCCACAGGGTTCGACGAGCAGTACTTC

abundance: few
v_gene: TRBV19
j_gene: TRBJ1-6
len: 15
d_gene: NA
CDR3aa: CASSPRTGDNSPLHF
CDR3nt: TGTGCCAGTAGCCCCCGAACAGGAGATAATTCACCCCTCCACTTT

abundance: few
v_gene: TRBV7-3
j_gene: TRBJ2-6
len: 17
d_gene: NA
CDR3aa: CASSALTASSGANVLTF
CDR3nt: TGTGCCAGCAGTGCCTTGACGGCGAGCTCTGGGGCCAACGTCCTGACTTTC

abundance: NA
v_gene: TRBV9
j_gene: TRBJ2-5
len: 13
d_gene: NA
CDR3aa: CASSQVEGETQYF
CDR3nt: TGTGCCAGCAGCCAGGTGGAGGGAGAGACCCAGTACTTC

abundance: NA
v_gene: TRBV7-2
j_gene: TRBJ2-2
len: 13
d_gene: NA
CDR3aa: CASRVTSTGELFF
CDR3nt: TGTGCCAGCAGGGTGACCTCTACCGGGGAGCTGTTTTTT

abundance: NA
v_gene: TRBV27
j_gene: TRBJ2-7
len: 13
d_gene: NA
CDR3aa: CASSLSASYEQYF
CDR3nt: TGTGCCAGCAGTTTATCGGCCAGCTACGAGCAGTACTTC

abundance: once
v_gene: TRBV7-9
j_gene: TRBJ2-3
len: 16
d_gene: TRBD2
CDR3aa: CASSLGASGSTDTQYF
CDR3nt: TGTGCCAGCAGCTTAGGCGCTAGCGGTAGCACAGATACGCAGTATTTT

abundance: few
v_gene: TRBV7-9
j_gene: TRBJ2-3
len: 15
d_gene: NA
CDR3aa: CASSGPGISTDTQYF
CDR3nt: TGTGCCAGCAGCGGACCGGGAATTAGCACAGATACGCAGTATTTT

abundance: few
v_gene: TRBV7-3
j_gene: TRBJ2-1
len: 16
d_gene: TRBD1
CDR3aa: CASTGIGTGVYNEQFF
CDR3nt: TGTGCCAGCACCGGAATCGGGACAGGGGTCTACAATGAGCAGTTCTTC

abundance: NA
v_gene: TRBV5-6
j_gene: TRBJ2-1
len: 16
d_gene: NA
CDR3aa: CASSLVGSQFYNEQFF
CDR3nt: TGTGCCAGCAGCTTGGTAGGGTCACAATTCTACAATGAGCAGTTCTTC

abundance: few
v_gene: TRBV13
j_gene: TRBJ1-2
len: 14
d_gene: NA
CDR3aa: CASSLGRIREVYTF
CDR3nt: TGTGCCAGCAGCTTAGGCCGGATCCGGGAGGTCTACACCTTC

abundance: NA
v_gene: TRBV30
j_gene: TRBJ2-3
len: 15
d_gene: TRBD1
CDR3aa: CAWRDQGASPGRGYF
CDR3nt: TGTGCCTGGAGGGACCAGGGGGCCTCCCCAGGAAGGGGGTATTTT

abundance: NA
v_gene: TRBV5-1
j_gene: TRBJ2-5
len: 14
d_gene: NA
CDR3aa: CASSSGPFQETQYF
CDR3nt: TGCGCCAGCAGCTCCGGGCCCTTCCAAGAGACCCAGTACTTC

abundance: once
v_gene: TRBV19
j_gene: TRBJ1-6
len: 12
d_gene: NA
CDR3aa: CASREQNSPLHF
CDR3nt: TGTGCCAGTAGAGAGCAAAATTCACCCCTCCACTTT

abundance: NA
v_gene: TRBV13
j_gene: TRBJ2-7
len: 14
d_gene: NA
CDR3aa: CASSSSTSSYEQYF
CDR3nt: TGTGCCAGCAGCTCCTCAACGAGCTCCTACGAGCAGTACTTC

abundance: once
v_gene: TRBV6-5
j_gene: TRBJ1-6
len: 12
d_gene: NA
CDR3aa: CASSYSEGALHF
CDR3nt: TGTGCCAGCAGTTACTCGGAGGGAGCCCTCCACTTT

abundance: NA
v_gene: TRBV5-1
j_gene: TRBJ2-3
len: 14
d_gene: TRBD1
CDR3aa: CASNGQGVTDTQYF
CDR3nt: TGCGCCAGCAACGGACAGGGGGTCACAGATACGCAGTATTTT

abundance: NA
v_gene: TRBV6-5
j_gene: TRBJ2-3
len: 15
d_gene: NA
CDR3aa: CASSDSPPRADTQYF
CDR3nt: TGTGCCAGCAGCGACAGCCCTCCTCGGGCAGATACGCAGTATTTT

abundance: NA
v_gene: TRBV27
j_gene: TRBJ1-5
len: 13
d_gene: NA
CDR3aa: CASSLSSNQPQHF
CDR3nt: TGTGCCAGCAGTTTATCTAGCAATCAGCCCCAGCATTTT

abundance: NA
v_gene: TRBV4-3
j_gene: TRBJ2-1
len: 17
d_gene: TRBD2
CDR3aa: CASSQDEGLAGVNEQFF
CDR3nt: TGCGCCAGCAGCCAAGATGAGGGACTAGCGGGGGTCAATGAGCAGTTCTTC

abundance: NA
v_gene: TRBV11-2
j_gene: TRBJ2-1
len: 16
d_gene: NA
CDR3aa: CASSPNPGSSYNEQFF
CDR3nt: TGTGCCAGCAGCCCGAACCCGGGGAGCTCCTACAATGAGCAGTTCTTC

abundance: few
v_gene: TRBV5-4
j_gene: TRBJ2-5
len: 13
d_gene: NA
CDR3aa: CASSLGSQETQYF
CDR3nt: TGTGCCAGCAGCTTGGGCAGCCAAGAGACCCAGTACTTC

abundance: few
v_gene: TRBV30
j_gene: TRBJ1-1
len: 13
d_gene: NA
CDR3aa: CAWRSQGRVEAFF
CDR3nt: TGTGCCTGGAGAAGCCAGGGGCGAGTTGAAGCTTTCTTT

abundance: NA
v_gene: TRBV25-1
j_gene: TRBJ1-1
len: 12
d_gene: NA
CDR3aa: CASSHRTREAFF
CDR3nt: TGTGCCAGCAGCCACCGGACCAGGGAAGCTTTCTTT

abundance: NA
v_gene: TRBV27
j_gene: TRBJ2-7
len: 16
d_gene: NA
CDR3aa: CASSPVYEDSTYEQYF
CDR3nt: TGTGCCAGCAGTCCCGTTTATGAAGACAGCACCTACGAGCAGTACTTC

abundance: few
v_gene: TRBV11-2
j_gene: TRBJ1-1
len: 13
d_gene: NA
CDR3aa: CASSLVSTGEAFF
CDR3nt: TGTGCCAGCAGCTTAGTGTCAACTGGTGAAGCTTTCTTT

abundance: few
v_gene: TRBV27
j_gene: TRBJ2-5
len: 14
d_gene: TRBD2
CDR3aa: CASSGGGGGETQYF
CDR3nt: TGTGCCAGCAGCGGCGGCGGGGGGGGTGAGACCCAGTACTTC

abundance: NA
v_gene: TRBV2
j_gene: TRBJ2-3
len: 16
d_gene: TRBD2
CDR3aa: CASMRASGGAMDTQYF
CDR3nt: TGTGCCAGCATGAGGGCTAGCGGGGGGGCTATGGATACGCAGTATTTT

abundance: NA
v_gene: TRBV30
j_gene: TRBJ2-1
len: 13
d_gene: TRBD2
CDR3aa: CAWGTSLHNEQFF
CDR3nt: TGTGCCTGGGGGACTAGTCTCCACAATGAGCAGTTCTTC